This entry concerns a single T cell receptor beta chain. This clonotype was counted many times. Its cognate antigen has yet to be identified. Per-base quality was not reported, and no clone a single base away is much larger than it. As encoded in the germline V gene (reference sequence), CDR1 is GTSNPN while CDR2 is SVGIG. Deletion took 2 bases off V and 2 bases off J, with a span of 6 bases between the germline ends. Counted from cysteine to phenylalanine, this CDR3 has 12 amino acids. The CDR3 DNA has 36 bases and is translated from base 1. The library was obtained by 5' RACE. Sequencing relied on an Illumina HiSeq 2000. A universal primer binding site was introduced by template switching, and a unique molecular identifier was present in the final cDNA, enabling accurate counting of TCR cDNA molecules. Specific primers in the conserved constant-segment region were used to synthesize first-strand cDNA for TCR alpha and beta chains. Each cDNA library was double barcoded, with a SMART-Mk sample barcode plus Illumina barcodes, to control for contamination. TruSeq adapter sequences along with Illumina sample barcodes were introduced in two successive PCR steps. The TCR alpha and beta cDNA libraries were sequenced on the Illumina HiSeq platform using custom primers. The authors processed their data as follows. Raw reads were processed with MiGEC to extract unique molecular identifiers, and MiXCR was used to determine CDR3 positions. Recombination models were inferred per individual with the repgenHMM and IGoR tools using an EM algorithm. The analysis of shared clonotypes was done with the tcR package in R, with sharing normalized by the product of cloneset sizes. Out-of-frame nonproductive sequences were analyzed to study raw recombination free of thymic and clonal selection effects. The public sequencing data were trimmed at Q25 with fastp and processed into clonotypes with MiXCR by TCRdb, which kept only in-frame beta chains. Each entry merges the rows of one CDR3 protein and shows their most common DNA and genes. None of the V and J calls come from the authors' own analysis; TCRdb made them. For this sample there are 200,000 to 300,000 distinct CDR3 sequences; roughly a tenth appear just once. Together, the top ten hold more than 8.5% of the sample.

This sample was taken from a study of identical twins listed by TCRdb under 2016. In terms of the full investigation: To test whether fetal clonotypes persist, the study used deep sequencing on TCR alpha and beta repertoires from monozygotic twins, unrelated adults of various ages, and cord blood. To rule out contamination, the twin experiments were replicated at different times with different library preparation protocols. General study outcomes and caveats: Zero-insertion analyses could be partly confounded by invariant T cells such as MAIT and iNKT, although diverse VJ usage argued against such confounding for most clonotypes. Because the same donors could not be followed over many years, the conclusions depended on cross-sectional statistical analysis. Compared with coincidental sharing between unrelated individuals, out-of-frame TCR alpha sequences shared between twins had an excess of sequences with low generation probability. Out-of-frame TCR alpha sharing in monozygotic twins was systematically underestimated by recombination models, whereas sharing between unrelated individuals was in agreement with the recombination models. In beta out-of-frame sequences, excess twin sharing was weaker, because having fewer shared sequences lowered the signal-to-noise ratio. Fewer insertions were carried by abundant cord blood beta clonotypes, a similar but weaker trend appeared in young adult naive repertoires, and no such trend appeared in memory repertoires.

Every donor was a healthy Caucasian. Using Miltenyi CD45RO+ enrichment and human naive T-cell isolation kits, memory (CD45RO+) and naive T cells were isolated from PBMC. The source material was memory T cells sorted from blood. This sample's cell subset or site label indicates: CD45RO+ enriched T cells. The TCR comes from a man between 45 and 60 years old in good health. This receptor chain uses TRBV30 and TRBJ1-2; no D gene can be assigned with confidence. The nucleotides are TGTGCCTGGAGTACCCCCAACTATGGCTACACCTTC. Its protein product is CAWSTPNYGYTF.